This T cell receptor beta chain derives from a study of T cells after posttransplantation cyclophosphamide. Cyclophosphamide on days +3 and +4 followed busulfan-fludarabine conditioning and a marrow graft. Sequencing used immunoSEQ multiplex PCR; TCRdb keeps in-frame clones, though not all of them. The sample lists 5,500 to 8,000 clones, 90% to 95% seen once, with around 4.5% in the top ten. After removal of 3 bases from V and 5 bases from J, the junction contained 5 bases not matched to a gene. This CDR3 contains 15 residues. Germline CDR1 is LNHDA and CDR2 is SQIVND (reference sequence). The sequences come from CD8+ T cells sorted from blood, collected after allogeneic stem cell transplant with posttransplant cyclophosphamide. The V gene is TRBV19, the J gene TRBJ2-1, with TRBD1 matching 9 bases. This clonotype was obtained from a male patient between 60 and 69 years old who received an allogeneic stem cell transplant from a related donor and was CMV-positive. Some T cells may be graft donor cells. The CDR3 region has the DNA TGTGCCAGTAGTATCATGACAGGGGGTGACAATGAGCAGTTCTTC. Residues: CASSIMTGGDNEQFF.